This TCR beta chain was retrieved from a study of CD8+ T cells in alopecia areata. Study-wide results and limits: Tofacitinib significantly reduced both scalp clonality and expanded CD8+ clones among the top 100.

Notes on this clone: What it binds is not known.

Extracted RNA was reverse transcribed into cDNA, the sequencing template. Using immunoSEQ multiplex PCR, the repertoire was profiled, and TCRdb retains in-frame clones only, with some absent. The table has roughly 100,000 clones, about 40% seen once. Treatment of the sample: oral pan-JAK inhibitor, 5-10 mg twice daily. Germline V gene sequence: CDR1 SGHDN, CDR2 FVKESK. This CDR3 is 13 amino acids long. V was clipped by 6 bases and J by 6 bases, with 14 bases between them. This clonotype was sampled from a human donor with alopecia areata. J is TRBJ1-1 and V is TRBV14, with D hard to call. This specimen was CD8+ T cells sorted from blood, taken at week 24, from a patient treated with tofacitinib. In DNA, the CDR3 is TGTGCCAGCAGTCTCGGACGTTTTGCTGAAGCTTTCTTT. Translating it yields CASSLGRFAEAFF.